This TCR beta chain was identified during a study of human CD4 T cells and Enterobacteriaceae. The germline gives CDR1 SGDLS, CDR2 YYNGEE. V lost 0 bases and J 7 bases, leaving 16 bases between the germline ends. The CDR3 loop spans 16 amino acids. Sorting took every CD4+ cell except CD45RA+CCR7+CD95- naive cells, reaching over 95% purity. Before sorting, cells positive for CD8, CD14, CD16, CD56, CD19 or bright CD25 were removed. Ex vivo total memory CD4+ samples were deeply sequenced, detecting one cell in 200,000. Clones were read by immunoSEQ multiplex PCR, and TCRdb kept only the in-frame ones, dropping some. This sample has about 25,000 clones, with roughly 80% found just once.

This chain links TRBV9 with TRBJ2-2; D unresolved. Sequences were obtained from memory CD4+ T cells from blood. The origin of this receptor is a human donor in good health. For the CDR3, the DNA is TGTGCCAGCAGCGTAGACCCTTTCAAACTTGGCGGGGAGCTGTTTTTT. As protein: CASSVDPFKLGGELFF.